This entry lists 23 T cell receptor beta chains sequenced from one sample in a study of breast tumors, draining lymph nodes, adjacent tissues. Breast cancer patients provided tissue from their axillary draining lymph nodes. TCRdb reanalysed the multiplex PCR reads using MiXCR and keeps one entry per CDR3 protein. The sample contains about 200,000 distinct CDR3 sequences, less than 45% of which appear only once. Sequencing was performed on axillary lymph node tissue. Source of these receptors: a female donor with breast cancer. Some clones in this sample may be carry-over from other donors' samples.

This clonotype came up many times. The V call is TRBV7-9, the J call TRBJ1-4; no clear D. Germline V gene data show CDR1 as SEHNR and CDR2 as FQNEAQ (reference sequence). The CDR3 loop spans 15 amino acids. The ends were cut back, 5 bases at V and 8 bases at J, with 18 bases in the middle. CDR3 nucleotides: TGTGCCAGCAGCCAGGTGAAGGCGGTCGGGGAAAAACTGTTTTTT. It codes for CASSQVKAVGEKLFF. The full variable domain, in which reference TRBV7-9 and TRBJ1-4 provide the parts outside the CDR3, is DTGVSQNPRHKITKRGQNVTFRCDPISEHNRLYWYRQTLGQGPEFLTYFQNEAQLEKSRLLSDRFSAERPKGSFSTLEIQRTEQGDSAMYLCASSQVKAVGEKLFFGSGTQLSVL.

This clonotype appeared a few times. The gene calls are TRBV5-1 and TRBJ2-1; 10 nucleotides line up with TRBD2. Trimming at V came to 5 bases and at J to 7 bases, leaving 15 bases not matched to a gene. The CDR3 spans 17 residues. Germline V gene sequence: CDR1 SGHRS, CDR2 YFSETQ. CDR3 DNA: TGCGCCAGCAGTCCCCTAGCGGGGGCCTCTCCTGGGAATGAGCAGTTCTTC. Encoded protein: CASSPLAGASPGNEQFF.

CDR3 sequence (DNA): TGTGCCAGCAGCGTACTAGCGGGGGCCGGGGGCACCGGGGAGCTGTTTTTT. It translates to CASSVLAGAGGTGELFF. This sequence joins TRBV7-3 and TRBJ2-2; 11 positions agree with TRBD2. Germline V lookup: CDR1 SGHTA, CDR2 FQGTGA. V shed 5 bases, J shed 4 bases, and the junction held 9 bases outside the gene matches. The CDR3 loop spans 17 amino acids.

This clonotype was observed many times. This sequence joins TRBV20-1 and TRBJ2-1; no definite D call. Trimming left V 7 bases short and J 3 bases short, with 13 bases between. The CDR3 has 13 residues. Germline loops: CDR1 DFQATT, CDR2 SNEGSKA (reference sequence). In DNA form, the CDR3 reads TGCAGTGTCCGCCCTGTCAGCTACAATGAGCAGTTCTTC. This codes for CSVRPVSYNEQFF.

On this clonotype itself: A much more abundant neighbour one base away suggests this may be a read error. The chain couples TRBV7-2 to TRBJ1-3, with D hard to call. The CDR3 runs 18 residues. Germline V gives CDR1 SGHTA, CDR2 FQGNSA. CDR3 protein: CASSLLPRALVPGHTIYF. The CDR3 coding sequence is TGTGCCAGCAGCTTATTACCCCGGGCCCTTGTGCCTGGACACACCATATATTTT.

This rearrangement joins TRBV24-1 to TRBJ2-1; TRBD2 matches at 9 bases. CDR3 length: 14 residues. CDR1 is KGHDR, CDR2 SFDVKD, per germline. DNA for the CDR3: TGTGCTAGACCCCTAGCGGGAAGCTACAATGAGCAGTTCTTC. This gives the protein CARPLAGSYNEQFF.

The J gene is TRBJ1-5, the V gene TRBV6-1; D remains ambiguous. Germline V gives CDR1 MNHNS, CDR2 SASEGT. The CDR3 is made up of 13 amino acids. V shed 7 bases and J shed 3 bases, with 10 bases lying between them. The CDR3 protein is CASKPEINQPQHF. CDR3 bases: TGTGCCAGCAAGCCGGAGATCAATCAGCCCCAGCATTTT.

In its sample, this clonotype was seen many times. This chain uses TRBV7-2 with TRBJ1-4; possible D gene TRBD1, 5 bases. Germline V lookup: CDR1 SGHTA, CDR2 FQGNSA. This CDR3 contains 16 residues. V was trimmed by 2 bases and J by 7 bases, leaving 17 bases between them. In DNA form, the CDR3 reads TGTGCCAGCAGCTTAAGGATCGGTACTGGGGGTGAAAAACTGTTTTTT. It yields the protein CASSLRIGTGGEKLFF.

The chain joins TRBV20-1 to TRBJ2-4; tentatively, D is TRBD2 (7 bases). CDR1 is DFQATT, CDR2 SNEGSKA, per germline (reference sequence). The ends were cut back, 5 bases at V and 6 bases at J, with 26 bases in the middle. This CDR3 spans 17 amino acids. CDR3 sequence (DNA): TGCAGTGCTCCCGAGGGGGGGGGTGCCTCCTCGGGAAACATTCAGTACTTC. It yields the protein CSAPEGGGASSGNIQYF.

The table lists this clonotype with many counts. CDR3 DNA sequence: TGTGCCAGCAGCGGCCGGGGACGGTCAGATACGCAGTATTTT. Translation gives CASSGRGRSDTQYF. The J gene is TRBJ2-3, the V gene TRBV2; D may match TRBD1 or TRBD2 (5 bases each). The germline V gene has CDR1 SNHLY and CDR2 FYNNEI. V lost 6 bases and J 4 bases, leaving 14 bases between the germline ends. The CDR3 totals 14 residues. The complete variable domain, with remaining parts taken from reference TRBV2 and TRBJ2-3, reads EPEVTQTPSHQVTQMGQEVILRCVPISNHLYFYWYRQILGQKVEFLVSFYNNEISEKSEIFDDQFSVERPDGSNFTLKIRSTKLEDSAMYFCASSGRGRSDTQYFGPGTRLTVL.

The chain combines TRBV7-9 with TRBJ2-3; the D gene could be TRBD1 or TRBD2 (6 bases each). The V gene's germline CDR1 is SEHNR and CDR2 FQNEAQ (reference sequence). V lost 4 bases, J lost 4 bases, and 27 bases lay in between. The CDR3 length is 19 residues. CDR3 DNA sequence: TGTGCCAGCAGCTCCCCTGCTGGGGGGCCACGAGAGGTAGCAGATACGCAGTATTTT. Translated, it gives CASSSPAGGPREVADTQYF.

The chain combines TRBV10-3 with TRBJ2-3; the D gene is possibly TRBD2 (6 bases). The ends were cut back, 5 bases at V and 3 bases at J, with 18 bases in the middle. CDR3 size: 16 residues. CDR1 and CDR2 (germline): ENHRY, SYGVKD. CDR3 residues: CAISYSPGAGTDTQYF. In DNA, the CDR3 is TGTGCCATCAGTTACTCGCCGGGAGCTGGAACAGATACGCAGTATTTT.

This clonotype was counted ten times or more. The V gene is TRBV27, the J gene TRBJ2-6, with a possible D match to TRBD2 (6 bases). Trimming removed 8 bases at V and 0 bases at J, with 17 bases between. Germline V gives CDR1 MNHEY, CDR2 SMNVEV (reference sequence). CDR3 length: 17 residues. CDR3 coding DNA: TGTGCCAGCGGCGGGAAGCGGCTCCTCTCTGGGGCCAACGTCCTGACTTTC. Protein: CASGGKRLLSGANVLTF.

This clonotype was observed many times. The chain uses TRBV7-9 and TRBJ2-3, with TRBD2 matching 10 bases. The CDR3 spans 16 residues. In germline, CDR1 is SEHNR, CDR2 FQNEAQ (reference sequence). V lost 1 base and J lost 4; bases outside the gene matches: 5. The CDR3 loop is CASSLVASGSADTQYF. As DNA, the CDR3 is TGTGCCAGCAGCTTAGTGGCTAGCGGGAGTGCAGATACGCAGTATTTT.

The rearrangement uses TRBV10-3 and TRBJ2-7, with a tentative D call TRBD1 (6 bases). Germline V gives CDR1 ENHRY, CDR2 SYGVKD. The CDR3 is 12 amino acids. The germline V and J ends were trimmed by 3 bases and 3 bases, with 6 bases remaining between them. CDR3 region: CAISDRGYEQYV. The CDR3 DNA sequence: TGTGCCATCAGTGACAGGGGCTACGAGCAGTACGTC.

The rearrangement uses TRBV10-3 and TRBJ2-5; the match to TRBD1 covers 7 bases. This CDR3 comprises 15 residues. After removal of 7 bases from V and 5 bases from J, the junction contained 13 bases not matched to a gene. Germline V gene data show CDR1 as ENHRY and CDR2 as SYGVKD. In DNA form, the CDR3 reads TGTGCCATCACCAAGGGACAGAGGGACAATGAGACCCAGTACTTC. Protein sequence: CAITKGQRDNETQYF.

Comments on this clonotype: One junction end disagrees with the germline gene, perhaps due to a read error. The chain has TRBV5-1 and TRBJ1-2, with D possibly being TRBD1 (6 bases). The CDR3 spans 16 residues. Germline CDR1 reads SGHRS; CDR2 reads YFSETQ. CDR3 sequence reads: CASSLNQQGGRPGCTF. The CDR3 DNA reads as TGCGCCAGCAGCTTGAACCAACAGGGCGGGCGTCCGGGCTGCACCTTC.

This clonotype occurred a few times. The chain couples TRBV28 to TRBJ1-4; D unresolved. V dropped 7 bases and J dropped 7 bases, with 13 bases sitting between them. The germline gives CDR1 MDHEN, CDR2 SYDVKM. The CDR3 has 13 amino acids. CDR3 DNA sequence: TGTGCCAGCACTACACGGCCGGGTGAAAAACTGTTTTTT. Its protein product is CASTTRPGEKLFF.

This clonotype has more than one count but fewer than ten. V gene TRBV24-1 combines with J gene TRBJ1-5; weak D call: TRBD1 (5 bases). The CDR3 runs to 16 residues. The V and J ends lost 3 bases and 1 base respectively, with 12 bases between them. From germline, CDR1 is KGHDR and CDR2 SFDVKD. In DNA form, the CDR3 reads TGTGCCACCAGTGATCGCGACGGGGGGAGCAATCAGCCCCAGCATTTT. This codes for CATSDRDGGSNQPQHF.

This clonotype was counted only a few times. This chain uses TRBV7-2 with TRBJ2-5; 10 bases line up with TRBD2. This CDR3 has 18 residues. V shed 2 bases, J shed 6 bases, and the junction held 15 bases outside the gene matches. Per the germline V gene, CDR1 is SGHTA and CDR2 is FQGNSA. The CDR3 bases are TGTGCCAGCAGCTTAATTTTGGAACTAGCGGGGCTAGAACAGACCCAGTACTTC. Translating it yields CASSLILELAGLEQTQYF.

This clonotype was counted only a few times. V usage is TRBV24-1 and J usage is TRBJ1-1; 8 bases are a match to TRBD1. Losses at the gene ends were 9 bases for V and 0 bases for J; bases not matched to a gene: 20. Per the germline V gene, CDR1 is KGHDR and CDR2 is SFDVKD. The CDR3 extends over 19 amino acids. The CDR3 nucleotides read TGTGCCACCTGGAAGCGGACAGGGCATCGCGGTTTGATGAACACTGAAGCTTTCTTT. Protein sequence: CATWKRTGHRGLMNTEAFF.

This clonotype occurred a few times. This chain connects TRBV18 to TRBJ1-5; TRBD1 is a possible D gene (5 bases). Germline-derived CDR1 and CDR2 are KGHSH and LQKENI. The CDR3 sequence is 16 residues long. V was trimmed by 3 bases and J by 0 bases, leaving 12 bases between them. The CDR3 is CASSPGGSYSNQPQHF. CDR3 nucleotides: TGTGCCAGCTCACCGGGGGGGTCATATAGCAATCAGCCCCAGCATTTT.

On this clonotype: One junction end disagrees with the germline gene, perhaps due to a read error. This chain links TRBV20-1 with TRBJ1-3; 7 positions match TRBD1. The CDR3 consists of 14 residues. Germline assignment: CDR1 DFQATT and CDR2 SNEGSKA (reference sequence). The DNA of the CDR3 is TGCAGTGCTAAGACAGGGAGTAGAGGAACCACCATATATTTT. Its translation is CSAKTGSRGTTIYF.